Following are 27 T cell receptor beta chains from one sample sequenced in a study of immune heterogeneity within non-small cell lung tumors. A multiplex PCR containing 32 V primers and 13 J primers was used to amplify TCR beta CDR3. TCRdb analysed the multiplex PCR reads with MiXCR anew, one entry per CDR3 protein. The repertoire has over 14,000 distinct CDR3 sequences, 30% to 35% of them found once; the top ten carry around 15%. Each sample used approximately 550 ng of genomic DNA from bulk tumor tissue. Several spatially distant biopsies were obtained per primary tumor intraoperatively. The patients were newly diagnosed with non-small cell lung cancer, had not been treated, and had curative surgery. Material for sequencing was lung tumor tissue. All receptors derive from a woman in her 50s with non-small cell lung cancer.

This clonotype turned up a few times. V gene TRBV19 combines with J gene TRBJ2-1, with 15 bases lining up with TRBD2. Germline V gives CDR1 LNHDA, CDR2 SQIVND (reference sequence). V lost 6 bases to trimming and J lost 7 bases; unmatched junction nucleotides: 10. This CDR3 is 17 amino acids long. The CDR3 region is CASRTSPGTSGRNEQFF. As DNA, the CDR3 is TGTGCCAGTAGAACATCCCCCGGGACTAGCGGGAGGAATGAGCAGTTCTTC.

Only a few counts were recorded for this clonotype. The genes are TRBV20-1 and TRBJ2-1; the match to TRBD2 covers 10 bases. Germline CDR1 and CDR2: DFQATT and SNEGSKA (reference sequence). V shed 1 base, J shed 7 bases, and the junction held 10 bases outside the gene matches. The CDR3 has 16 amino acids. CDR3 nucleotide sequence: TGCAGTGCTAGAGGGGGGGGACTAGCGTTTAGGAATGAGCAGTTCTTC. This translates into CSARGGGLAFRNEQFF.

This clonotype was recorded many times. This chain connects TRBV19 to TRBJ1-1; D is perhaps TRBD1 (5 bases). V gave up 3 bases and J gave up 4 bases, with 12 bases separating them. CDR1 is LNHDA and CDR2 is SQIVND in the germline V gene (reference sequence). The length of the CDR3 is 14 residues. CDR3 bases: TGTGCCAGTAGTATTGTGGTTGGGGGCACTGAAGCTTTCTTT. Amino acid sequence: CASSIVVGGTEAFF.

This clonotype was seen ten or more times. The chain links TRBV20-1 to TRBJ1-4, with a possible D match to TRBD1 (5 bases). The V gene's germline CDR1 is DFQATT and CDR2 SNEGSKA (reference sequence). This CDR3 spans 15 amino acids. The ends were cut back, 4 bases at V and 3 bases at J, with 15 bases in the middle. The DNA of the CDR3 is TGCAGTGCTACCAGACAAGGGGATTCTAATGAAAAACTGTTTTTT. Residues: CSATRQGDSNEKLFF.

This clonotype was seen at least ten times. This chain connects TRBV7-8 to TRBJ1-5, with a tentative D call TRBD1 (5 bases). V shed 3 bases and J shed 7 bases, with 10 bases lying between them. This CDR3 spans 13 amino acids. Per the germline V gene, CDR1 is SGHVS and CDR2 is FQNEAQ. CDR3 in amino acids: CASSLGGFQPQHF. Here the CDR3 DNA reads TGTGCCAGCAGCTTGGGGGGTTTCCAGCCCCAGCATTTT.

The genes are TRBV28 and TRBJ2-3; TRBD1 aligns across 10 bases. V trimming: 7 bases; J trimming: 1 base; junction bases outside the gene matches: 5. CDR3 length equals 15 residues. The germline V gene encodes CDR1 MDHEN and CDR2 SYDVKM. CDR3 bases: TGTGCCAGCAAAGACAGGGGGCTTGGCACAGATACGCAGTATTTT. Amino acid sequence: CASKDRGLGTDTQYF.

The rearrangement links TRBV6-1 to TRBJ2-7, with D perhaps TRBD1 (6 bases). This CDR3 spans 12 amino acids. V lost 7 bases and J lost 0, with 7 bases in between. The germline gives CDR1 MNHNS, CDR2 SASEGT. CDR3 in DNA: TGTGCCAGCAAGACAGGCTCCTACGAGCAGTACTTC. It is translated as CASKTGSYEQYF.

J is TRBJ1-1 and V is TRBV27, with D possibly being TRBD1 (5 bases). Germline CDR1 MNHEY, CDR2 SMNVEV (reference sequence). V was shortened by 3 bases and J by 2 bases, with 10 bases between the two germline ends. The CDR3 spans 14 residues. This CDR3 is CASSFRVCNTEAFF. CDR3 in DNA: TGTGCCAGCAGTTTCAGGGTTTGTAACACTGAAGCTTTCTTT.

V is TRBV11-2 and J is TRBJ2-1, with 7 bases fitting TRBD1. Germline CDR1 reads SGHAT; CDR2 reads FQNNGV. The V segment lost 2 bases and the J segment 7 bases; nucleotides outside the gene matches: 8. This CDR3 has 15 amino acids. This CDR3 is CASSLYTVGQNEQFF. CDR3 sequence (DNA): TGTGCCAGCAGCTTATACACCGTGGGACAGAATGAGCAGTTCTTC.

This clonotype was seen ten or more times. V gene TRBV27 combines with J gene TRBJ2-2; D unclear. Germline V CDR1 and CDR2: MNHEY, SMNVEV (reference sequence). Trimming took off 8 bases at V and 4 bases at J, with 14 bases between the two ends. CDR3 length equals 14 residues. The CDR3 DNA reads TGTGCCAGCCGTATCCGGCGGCTCACCGGGGAGCTGTTTTTT. Its protein is CASRIRRLTGELFF.

The rearrangement links TRBV2 to TRBJ2-5; D is unresolved. V was pared by 1 base and J by 4 bases, with 1 base between. The CDR3 spans 11 residues. Per the germline V gene, CDR1 is SNHLY and CDR2 is FYNNEI. The CDR3 reads CASSEGETQYF. The CDR3 bases are TGTGCCAGCAGTGAAGGAGAGACCCAGTACTTC.

The table lists this clonotype with many counts. The chain links TRBV6-1 to TRBJ2-1; TRBD2 matches at 10 bases. The CDR3 has 15 amino acids. CDR1 is MNHNS, CDR2 SASEGT, per germline. Trimming took 8 bases from V and 0 from J; bases not matched to a gene: 4. In nucleotides, the CDR3 is TGTGCCAGCCTGGCTAGCGGGAGCTCCTACAATGAGCAGTTCTTC. It translates to CASLASGSSYNEQFF.

This clonotype was counted a few times. CDR3 loop: CATRFTTGESNEQYF. The CDR3 DNA sequence: TGTGCCACCCGGTTTACGACGGGAGAATCTAACGAGCAGTACTTC. The chain carries TRBV6-2 or TRBV6-3 and TRBJ2-7; D is possibly TRBD2 (6 bases). V lost 10 bases and J lost 5, with 24 bases in between. Germline V lookup: CDR1 MNHEY, CDR2 SVGEGT. This CDR3 spans 15 amino acids.

In this sample, this clonotype turned up a few times. This chain links TRBV7-2 with TRBJ1-2; D is perhaps TRBD1 (6 bases). The CDR3 spans 14 residues. Per germline, CDR1 SGHTA and CDR2 FQGNSA. Trimming took off 4 bases at V and 4 bases at J, with 13 bases between the two ends. CDR3 in DNA: TGTGCCAGCAGCTACGGGACATTTGGCTATGGCTACACCTTC. Its protein is CASSYGTFGYGYTF.

Regarding this clonotype: Since a much larger clone is just one base distant, this may be a read error. The chain combines TRBV24-1 with TRBJ2-5, with 8 bases aligning to TRBD2. V shed 2 bases, J shed 10 bases, and the junction held 5 bases outside the gene matches. This CDR3 spans 13 amino acids. Germline V CDR1 and CDR2: KGHDR, SFDVKD. The CDR3 here is CATSDSREGRQYF. The CDR3 DNA reads TGTGCCACCAGTGATTCACGGGAGGGCCGCCAGTACTTC.

Ten or more counts support this clonotype. V usage is TRBV7-8 and J usage is TRBJ1-2; no definite D call. In germline, CDR1 is SGHVS, CDR2 FQNEAQ. The CDR3 totals 14 residues. The V and J ends lost 1 base and 2 bases respectively, with 8 bases between them. The CDR3 DNA is TGTGCCAGCAGCTTAGATCGGTCGAACTATGGCTACACCTTC. Translating it yields CASSLDRSNYGYTF.

Only one count was recorded for this clonotype. This sequence joins TRBV9 and TRBJ1-1; no clear D. CDR3 size: 13 residues. Germline V CDR1 and CDR2: SGDLS, YYNGEE. V gave up 1 base and J gave up 4 bases, with 8 bases separating them. CDR3 region: CASSVREGTEAFF. The CDR3 nucleotides are TGTGCCAGCAGCGTACGGGAGGGCACTGAAGCTTTCTTT. The whole variable domain, filled in from reference TRBV9 and TRBJ1-1, reads DSGVTQTPKHLITATGQRVTLRCSPRSGDLSVYWYQQSLDQGLQFLIQYYNGEERAKGNILERFSAQQFPDLHSELNLSSLELGDSALYFCASSVREGTEAFFGQGTRLTVV.

The genes are TRBV5-1 and TRBJ2-1; TRBD2 might be the D (6 bases). V was clipped by 4 bases and J by 6 bases, with 8 bases between them. The germline gives CDR1 SGHRS, CDR2 YFSETQ. The CDR3 extends over 12 amino acids. The CDR3 loop reads CASSTTSNEQFF. The DNA of the CDR3 is TGCGCCAGCAGCACGACTAGCAATGAGCAGTTCTTC.

Remarks on this clonotype: One end of the junction is discordant with germline, which a read error may explain. The chain uses TRBV12-3 or TRBV12-4 and TRBJ2-7, with 7 bases lining up with TRBD1. CDR3 length: 17 amino acids. CDR3 nucleotide sequence: TGCGCCAGCAGTTTTTACAGGGGAATGGCGCAGAAATACGAGCAGTACTTC. This codes for CASSFYRGMAQKYEQYF.

Regarding this clonotype: One junction end disagrees with the germline gene, perhaps due to a read error. The chain employs TRBV7-7 and TRBJ2-2, with D possibly called TRBD1 or TRBD2 (7 bases each). The CDR3 extends over 15 amino acids. From germline, CDR1 is SSHAT and CDR2 FNYEAQ (reference sequence). The CDR3 coding sequence is TGTGCTAGCAGCCCCGACAGGGAGGGAACCGGGGAGCTGTTTTTT. Amino acid sequence: CASSPDREGTGELFF.

The chain recombines TRBV5-1 with TRBJ2-7; no clear D. The V end was cut by 0 bases, the J end by 0 bases, with 10 bases between. There are 15 residues in the CDR3. Looked up from germline, CDR1 is SGHRS and CDR2 is YFSETQ. CDR3 DNA sequence: TGCGCCAGCAGCTTGGAAATCGGTAGCTCCTACGAGCAGTACTTC. Protein product: CASSLEIGSSYEQYF.

There are many counts of this clonotype. CDR3: CAWSPQAIASNQPQHF. CDR3 nucleotide sequence: TGTGCCTGGAGTCCCCAAGCGATTGCCAGCAATCAGCCCCAGCATTTT. V and J are TRBV30 and TRBJ1-5; D is uncertain. The CDR3 has 16 residues. Germline CDR1 GTSNPN, CDR2 SVGIG (reference sequence). Trimming stripped 2 bases from V and 1 base from J, with 15 bases between.

The chain combines TRBV20-1 with TRBJ2-3; the match to TRBD2 covers 8 bases. Germline V gives CDR1 DFQATT, CDR2 SNEGSKA (reference sequence). This CDR3 is 15 amino acids long. With 3 bases clipped from V and 1 base from J, the junction kept 6 bases outside the gene matches. CDR3 bases: TGCAGTGCTAGCGGGGGGGCGATGGGCACAGATACGCAGTATTTT. It is translated as CSASGGAMGTDTQYF.

This clonotype has a count of ten or more. The chain links TRBV19 to TRBJ1-1; D may be TRBD1 (6 bases). The germline V gene encodes CDR1 LNHDA and CDR2 SQIVND (reference sequence). The V gene lost 1 base and the J gene lost 2 bases, with 14 bases spanning the gap. This CDR3 contains 16 residues. The DNA for the CDR3 is TGTGCCAGTAGTATAGGACTTGGACAGCCTAACACTGAAGCTTTCTTT. The encoded protein is CASSIGLGQPNTEAFF. Together with reference TRBV19 and TRBJ1-1, the CDR3 gives the full variable domain: DGGITQSPKYLFRKEGQNVTLSCEQNLNHDAMYWYRQDPGQGLRLIYYSQIVNDFQKGDIAEGYSVSREKKESFPLTVTSAQKNPTAFYLCASSIGLGQPNTEAFFGQGTRLTVV.

This clonotype was counted only a few times. This chain uses TRBV29-1 with TRBJ2-7; D unclear. CDR3 length: 11 amino acids. Germline CDR1 is SQVTM and CDR2 is ANQGSEA. The ends were cut back, 0 bases at V and 9 bases at J, with 9 bases in the middle. This CDR3 is CSVEDSLGQYF. The CDR3 DNA reads as TGCAGCGTTGAAGACAGCTTAGGGCAGTACTTC.

This clonotype was seen ten or more times. V usage is TRBV28 and J usage is TRBJ2-1; TRBD2 matches 10 bases. The CDR3 is 15 amino acids. In germline, CDR1 is MDHEN, CDR2 SYDVKM. The J segment lost 3 bases and the V segment lost 6 bases, leaving 5 bases of the junction unmatched. The CDR3 coding sequence is TGTGCCAGCAGACCTAGCGGGAGTAACTACAATGAGCAGTTCTTC. This codes for CASRPSGSNYNEQFF.

The sample holds a few counts of this clonotype. This sequence joins TRBV13 and TRBJ1-2, with D possibly TRBD1 on 5 matching bases. CDR3 size: 17 residues. Germline-derived CDR1 and CDR2 are PRHDT and FYEKMQ (reference sequence). V was clipped by 1 base and J by 2 bases, with 17 bases between them. CDR3: CASSLAPGRMMNYGYTF. For the CDR3, the DNA is TGTGCCAGCAGCTTAGCCCCGGGACGCATGATGAACTATGGCTACACCTTC.